Listed here is a single T cell receptor beta chain. These data belong to a study of blood T cell repertoires in COVID-19. Across the study: Material from acute and convalescent COVID-19 was sourced from the United States, Italy and Spain. PBMCs, B-cell-depleted T cells, or T cells were the source of the cDNA or gDNA that made up the material.

The V gene lost 3 bases and the J gene lost 3 bases, with 12 bases spanning the gap. This CDR3 has 14 residues. The germline V gene has CDR1 PRHDT and CDR2 FYEKMQ (reference sequence). Per the study methods: Using reference gene primer amplification, nucleated cell counts were estimated. Clones were read by immunoSEQ multiplex PCR, and TCRdb kept only the in-frame ones, dropping some. Clone size and V and J calls were adopted from that table, with D and trimming inferred from the DNA. The data contain under 250,000 clones, roughly 90% of them singletons. The source is a man aged 60 to 69 who had recovered from COVID-19. This chain connects TRBV13 to TRBJ2-7, with D perhaps TRBD1 (5 bases). Sequenced: peripheral blood. CDR3 DNA sequence: TGTGCCAGCAGCTTGGGGCTCTCCCGCTACGAGCAGTACTTC. Translation gives CASSLGLSRYEQYF. Complete variable domain (other parts from reference TRBV13 and TRBJ2-7): AAGVIQSPRHLIKEKRETATLKCYPIPRHDTVYWYQQGPGQDPQFLISFYEKMQSDKGSIPDRFSAQQFSDYHSELNMSSLELGDSALYFCASSLGLSRYEQYFGPGTRLTVT.